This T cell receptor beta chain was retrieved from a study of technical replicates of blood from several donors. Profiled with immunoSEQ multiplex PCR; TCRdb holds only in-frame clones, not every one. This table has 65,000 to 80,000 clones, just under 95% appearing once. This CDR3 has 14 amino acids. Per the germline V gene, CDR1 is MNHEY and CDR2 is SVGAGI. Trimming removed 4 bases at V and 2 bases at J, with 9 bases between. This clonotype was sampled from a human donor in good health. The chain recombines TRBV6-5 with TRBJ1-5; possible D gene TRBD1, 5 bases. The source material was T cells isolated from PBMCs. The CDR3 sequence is CASSSRQRNQPQHF. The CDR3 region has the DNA TGTGCCAGCAGTTCCCGACAGCGCAATCAGCCCCAGCATTTT.